This entry describes one T cell receptor (beta chain). Antigen: not known. Within the sample, other DNA sequences also encode this same CDR3. This record belongs to a study of shared clonotypes between healthy human individuals. Study-wide points: Sampling covered blood only; tissue repertoires likely differ. Clonotype sharing levels among donors were expected to vary with sequencing depth. Non-shared clonotypes had lower generation probabilities than clonotypes shared by all four sorted-subset donors.

Donors were Caucasian adults residing in Nashville, Tennessee, USA. Repertoires were generated with immunoSEQ multiplex PCR, while TCRdb's copy carries only in-frame clones and drops some. The sample holds roughly 2.4 million clones; about 94% are singletons and the top ten take around 0.13%. Sequencing used naive CD4+ T cells sorted from blood. Subset defined: CD45RA+ positively selected. This receptor was identified in a man between 18 and 35 years old in good health.

The CDR3 bases are TGTGCCAGCAGCTTAGACAGGGGGGCTTACAATGAGCAGTTCTTC. Residues: CASSLDRGAYNEQFF. The chain uses TRBV7-2 and TRBJ2-1, with 8 bases aligning to TRBD1. After removal of 1 base from V and 4 bases from J, the junction contained 3 bases not matched to a gene. The germline CDR1 and CDR2 sequences are SGHTA and FQGNSA. The CDR3 spans 15 residues.